This T cell receptor beta chain was recovered during a study of blood T cell repertoires in COVID-19. Study in general: Acute-phase and convalescent COVID-19 samples originated in the United States, Italy and Spain. T cells, B-cell-depleted T cells, or PBMCs provided the cDNA or gDNA that served as material.

How the authors handled the data: Amplification from reference gene primers served as the basis for estimated nucleated cell counts. Sequencing was performed with immunoSEQ multiplex PCR; in TCRdb, only in-frame clones are kept and a portion is missing. V, J and clone size are those of that table, while D and trimming were read from the DNA. The sample records some 150,000 clones, around 90% being singletons. V was clipped by 0 bases and J by 4 bases, with 14 bases between them. This CDR3 is 16 amino acids long. Looked up from germline, CDR1 is WSHSY and CDR2 is SAAADI. Sequencing was carried out using peripheral blood. This clonotype was obtained from a woman in her fifties or sixties with acute or convalescent COVID-19. The genes are TRBV10-2 and TRBJ2-3, with no clear D. The CDR3 DNA follows: TGCGCCAGCAGTGAGTCGGCGGCTCTGTCGCCAGATACGCAGTATTTT. Protein: CASSESAALSPDTQYF.